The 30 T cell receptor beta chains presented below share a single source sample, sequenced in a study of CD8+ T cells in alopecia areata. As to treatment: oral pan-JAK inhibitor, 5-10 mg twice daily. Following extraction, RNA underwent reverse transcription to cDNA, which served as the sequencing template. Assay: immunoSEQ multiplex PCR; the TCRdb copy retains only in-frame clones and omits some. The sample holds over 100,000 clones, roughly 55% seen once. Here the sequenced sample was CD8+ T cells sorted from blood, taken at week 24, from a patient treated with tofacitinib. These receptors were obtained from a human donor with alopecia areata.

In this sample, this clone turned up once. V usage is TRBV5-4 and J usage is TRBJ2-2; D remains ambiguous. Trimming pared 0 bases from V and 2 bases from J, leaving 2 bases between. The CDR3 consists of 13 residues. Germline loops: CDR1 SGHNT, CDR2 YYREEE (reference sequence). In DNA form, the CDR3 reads TGTGCCAGCAGCTTGGGAAACACCGGGGAGCTGTTTTTT. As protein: CASSLGNTGELFF.

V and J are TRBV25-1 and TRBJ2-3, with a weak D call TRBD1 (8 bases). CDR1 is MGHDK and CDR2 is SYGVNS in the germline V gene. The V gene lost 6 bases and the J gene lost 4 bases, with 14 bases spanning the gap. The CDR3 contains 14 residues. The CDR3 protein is CASSRTGRADTQYF. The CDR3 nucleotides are TGTGCCAGCAGCAGGACAGGGAGGGCAGATACGCAGTATTTT.

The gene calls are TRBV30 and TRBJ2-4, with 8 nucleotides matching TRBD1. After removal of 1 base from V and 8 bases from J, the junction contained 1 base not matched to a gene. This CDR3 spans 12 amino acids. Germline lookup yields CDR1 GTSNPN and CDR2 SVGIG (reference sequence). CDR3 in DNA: TGTGCCTGGAGTGAGACAGGGGACATTCAGTACTTC. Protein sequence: CAWSETGDIQYF.

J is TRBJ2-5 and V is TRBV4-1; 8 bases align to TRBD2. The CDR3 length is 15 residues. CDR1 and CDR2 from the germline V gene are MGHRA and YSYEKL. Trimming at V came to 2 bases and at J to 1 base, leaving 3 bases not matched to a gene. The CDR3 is CASSQYGLAQETQYF. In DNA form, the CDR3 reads TGCGCCAGCAGCCAATACGGACTAGCCCAAGAGACCCAGTACTTC.

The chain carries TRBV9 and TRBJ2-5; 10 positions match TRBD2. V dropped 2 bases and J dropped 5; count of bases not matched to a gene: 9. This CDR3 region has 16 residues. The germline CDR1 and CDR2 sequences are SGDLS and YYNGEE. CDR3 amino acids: CASSVGTGLASETQYF. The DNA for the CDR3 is TGTGCCAGCAGCGTCGGAACGGGACTAGCGTCGGAGACCCAGTACTTC.

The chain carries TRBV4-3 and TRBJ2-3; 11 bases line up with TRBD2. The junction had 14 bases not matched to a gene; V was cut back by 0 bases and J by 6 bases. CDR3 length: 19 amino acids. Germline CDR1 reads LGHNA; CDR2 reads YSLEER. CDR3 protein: CASSQDGIAGGPGGDTQYF. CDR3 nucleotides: TGCGCCAGCAGCCAAGACGGAATAGCGGGGGGGCCAGGTGGCGATACGCAGTATTTT.

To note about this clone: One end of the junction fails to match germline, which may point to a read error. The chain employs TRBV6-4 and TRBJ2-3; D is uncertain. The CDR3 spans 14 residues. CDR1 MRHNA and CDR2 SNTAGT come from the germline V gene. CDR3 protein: CASSYSTSTDTQYF. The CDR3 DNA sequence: TGTGCCAGCAGTTACTCGACTAGCACAGATACGCAGTATTTT.

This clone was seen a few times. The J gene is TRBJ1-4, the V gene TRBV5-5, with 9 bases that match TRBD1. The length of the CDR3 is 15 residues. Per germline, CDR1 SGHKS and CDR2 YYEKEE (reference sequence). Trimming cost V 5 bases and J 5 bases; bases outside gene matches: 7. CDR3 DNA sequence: TGTGCCAGCAGTCACGGGACAGGGAAAAATGAAAAACTGTTTTTT. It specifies CASSHGTGKNEKLFF.

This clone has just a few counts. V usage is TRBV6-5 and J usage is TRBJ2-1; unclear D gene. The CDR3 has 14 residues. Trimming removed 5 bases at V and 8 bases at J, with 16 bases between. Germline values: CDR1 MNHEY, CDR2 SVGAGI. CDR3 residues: CASSLGSTADEQFF. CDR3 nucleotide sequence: TGTGCCAGCAGTCTAGGCTCCACCGCGGATGAGCAGTTCTTC.

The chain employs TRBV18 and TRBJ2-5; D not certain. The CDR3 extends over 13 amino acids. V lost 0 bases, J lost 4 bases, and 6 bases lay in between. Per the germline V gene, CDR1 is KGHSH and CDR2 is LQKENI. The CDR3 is CASSPPVGETQYF. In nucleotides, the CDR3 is TGTGCCAGCTCACCACCGGTAGGAGAGACCCAGTACTTC.

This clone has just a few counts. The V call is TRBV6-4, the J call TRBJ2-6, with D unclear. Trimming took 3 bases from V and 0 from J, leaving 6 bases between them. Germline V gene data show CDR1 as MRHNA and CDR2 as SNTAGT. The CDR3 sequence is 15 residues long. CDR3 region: CASSEQSSGANVLTF. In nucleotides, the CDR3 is TGTGCCAGCAGTGAACAGAGCTCTGGGGCCAACGTCCTGACTTTC.

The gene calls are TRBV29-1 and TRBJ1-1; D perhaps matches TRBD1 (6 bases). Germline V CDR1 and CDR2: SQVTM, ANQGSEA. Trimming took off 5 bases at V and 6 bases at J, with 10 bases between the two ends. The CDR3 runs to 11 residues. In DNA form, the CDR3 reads TGCAGCGTTTGGGACACCCCTGAAGCTTTCTTT. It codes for CSVWDTPEAFF.

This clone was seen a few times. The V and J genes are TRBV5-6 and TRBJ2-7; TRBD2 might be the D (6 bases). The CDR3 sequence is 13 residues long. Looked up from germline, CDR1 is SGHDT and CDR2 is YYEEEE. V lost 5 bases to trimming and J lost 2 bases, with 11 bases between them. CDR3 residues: CASRTAGTYEQYF. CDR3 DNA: TGTGCCAGCAGGACCGCGGGGACCTACGAGCAGTACTTC.

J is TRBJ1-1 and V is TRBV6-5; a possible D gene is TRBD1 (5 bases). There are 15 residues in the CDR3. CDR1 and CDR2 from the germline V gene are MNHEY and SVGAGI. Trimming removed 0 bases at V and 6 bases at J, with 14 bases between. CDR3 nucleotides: TGTGCCAGCAGTTACTCGAGGTCAGGGAGGGCTGAAGCTTTCTTT. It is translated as CASSYSRSGRAEAFF.

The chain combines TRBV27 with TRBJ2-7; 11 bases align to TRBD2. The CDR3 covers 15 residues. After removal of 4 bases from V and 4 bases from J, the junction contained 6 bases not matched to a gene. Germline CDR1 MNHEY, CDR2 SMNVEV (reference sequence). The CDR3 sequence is CASSSGLADRYEQYF. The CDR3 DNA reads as TGTGCCAGCAGTTCGGGACTAGCGGACAGGTACGAGCAGTACTTC.

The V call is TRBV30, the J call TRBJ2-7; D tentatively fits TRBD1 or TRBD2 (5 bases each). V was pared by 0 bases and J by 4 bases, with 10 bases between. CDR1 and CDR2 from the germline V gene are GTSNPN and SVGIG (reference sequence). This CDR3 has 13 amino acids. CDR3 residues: CAWSVMGVYEQYF. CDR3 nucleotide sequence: TGTGCCTGGAGTGTAATGGGGGTTTACGAGCAGTACTTC. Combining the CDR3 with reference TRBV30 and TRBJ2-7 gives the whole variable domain SQTIHQWPATLVQPVGSPLSLECTVEGTSNPNLYWYRQAAGRGLQLLFYSVGIGQISSEVPQNLSASRPQDRQFILSSKKLLLSDSGFYLCAWSVMGVYEQYFGPGTRLTVT.

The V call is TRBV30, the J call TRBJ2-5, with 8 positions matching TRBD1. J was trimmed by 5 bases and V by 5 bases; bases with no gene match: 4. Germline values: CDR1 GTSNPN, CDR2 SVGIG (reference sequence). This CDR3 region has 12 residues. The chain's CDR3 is CAWDRGLETQYF. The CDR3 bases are TGTGCCTGGGACAGGGGCCTGGAGACCCAGTACTTC.

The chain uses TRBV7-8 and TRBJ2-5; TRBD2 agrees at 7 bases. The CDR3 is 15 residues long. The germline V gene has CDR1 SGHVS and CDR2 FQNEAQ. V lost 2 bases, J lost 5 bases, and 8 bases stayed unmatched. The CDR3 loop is CASSLSSGLGETQYF. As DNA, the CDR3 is TGTGCCAGCAGCTTATCTAGCGGCCTAGGGGAGACCCAGTACTTC.

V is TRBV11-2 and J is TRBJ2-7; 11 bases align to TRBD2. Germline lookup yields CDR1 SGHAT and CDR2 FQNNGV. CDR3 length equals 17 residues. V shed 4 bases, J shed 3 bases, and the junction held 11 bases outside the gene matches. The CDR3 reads CASSSGGIAGGNYEQYF. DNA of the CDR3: TGTGCCAGCAGCTCCGGTGGAATAGCGGGGGGGAACTACGAGCAGTACTTC.

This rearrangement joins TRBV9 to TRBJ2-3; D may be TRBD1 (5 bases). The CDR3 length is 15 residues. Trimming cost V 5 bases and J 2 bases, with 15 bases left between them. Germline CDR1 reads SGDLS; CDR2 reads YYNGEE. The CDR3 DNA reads TGTGCCAGCAGGTCCGAGAAGGGGCTCACAGATACGCAGTATTTT. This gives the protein CASRSEKGLTDTQYF.

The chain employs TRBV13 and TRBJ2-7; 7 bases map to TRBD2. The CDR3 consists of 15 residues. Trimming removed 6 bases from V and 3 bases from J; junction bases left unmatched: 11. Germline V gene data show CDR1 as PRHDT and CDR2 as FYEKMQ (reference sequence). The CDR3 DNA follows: TGTGCCAGCAGTAGGGGAGGGGCTCTAGTCTACGAGCAGTACTTC. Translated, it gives CASSRGGALVYEQYF. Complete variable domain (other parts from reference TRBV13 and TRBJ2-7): AAGVIQSPRHLIKEKRETATLKCYPIPRHDTVYWYQQGPGQDPQFLISFYEKMQSDKGSIPDRFSAQQFSDYHSELNMSSLELGDSALYFCASSRGGALVYEQYFGPGTRLTVT.

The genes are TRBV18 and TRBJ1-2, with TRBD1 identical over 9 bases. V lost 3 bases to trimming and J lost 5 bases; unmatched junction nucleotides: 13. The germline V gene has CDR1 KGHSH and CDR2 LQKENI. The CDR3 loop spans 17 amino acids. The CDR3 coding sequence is TGTGCCAGCTCACCCCTCCGGGACAGGGAGTCGGTTTATGGCTACACCTTC. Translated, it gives CASSPLRDRESVYGYTF. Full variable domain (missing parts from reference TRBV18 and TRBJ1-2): NAGVMQNPRHLVRRRGQEARLRCSPMKGHSHVYWYRQLPEEGLKFMVYLQKENIIDESGMPKERFSAEFPKEGPSILRIQQVVRGDSAAYFCASSPLRDRESVYGYTFGSGTRLTVV.

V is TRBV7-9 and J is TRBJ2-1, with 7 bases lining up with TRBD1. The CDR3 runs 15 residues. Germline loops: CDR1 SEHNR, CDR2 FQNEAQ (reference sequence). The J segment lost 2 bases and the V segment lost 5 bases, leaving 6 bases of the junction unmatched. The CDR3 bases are TGTGCCAGCAGCCTCGGGACAGTAGCCTACAATGAGCAGTTCTTC. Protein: CASSLGTVAYNEQFF.

CDR3 in amino acids: CASSVDRISYEQYF. CDR3 coding DNA: TGCGCCAGCAGCGTTGACAGGATCTCCTACGAGCAGTACTTC. The chain joins TRBV5-1 to TRBJ2-7, with D tentatively TRBD1 (6 bases). The V gene lost 4 bases and the J gene lost 0 bases, with 11 bases spanning the gap. The CDR3 runs 14 residues. CDR1 SGHRS and CDR2 YFSETQ come from the germline V gene.

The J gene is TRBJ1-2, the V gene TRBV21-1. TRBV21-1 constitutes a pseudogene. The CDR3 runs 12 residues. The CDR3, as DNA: TGTGCCAACCTTCGGGCCGCGGAGGGCTACACCTTC. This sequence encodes CANLRAAEGYTF.

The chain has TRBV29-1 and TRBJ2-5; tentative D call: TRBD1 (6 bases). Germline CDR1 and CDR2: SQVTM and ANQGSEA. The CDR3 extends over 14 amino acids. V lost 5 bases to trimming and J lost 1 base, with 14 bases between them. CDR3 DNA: TGCAGCGTTCCGGGACATCCAGTCCAAGAGACCCAGTACTTC. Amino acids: CSVPGHPVQETQYF.

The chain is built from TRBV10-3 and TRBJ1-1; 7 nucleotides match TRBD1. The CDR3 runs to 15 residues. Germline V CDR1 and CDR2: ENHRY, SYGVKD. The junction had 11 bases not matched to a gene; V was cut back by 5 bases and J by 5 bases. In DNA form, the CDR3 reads TGTGCCATCAGTTTAGTGACAGGGACGAGGACTGAAGCTTTCTTT. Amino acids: CAISLVTGTRTEAFF.

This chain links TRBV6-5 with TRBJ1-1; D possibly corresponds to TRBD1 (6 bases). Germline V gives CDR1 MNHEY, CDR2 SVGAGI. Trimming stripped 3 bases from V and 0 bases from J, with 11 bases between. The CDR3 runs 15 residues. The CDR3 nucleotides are TGTGCCAGCAGTTATCGGGGGGACATGAACACTGAAGCTTTCTTT. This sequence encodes CASSYRGDMNTEAFF.

CDR3 sequence: CASSLSGADEQFF. The CDR3 DNA is TGCGCCAGCAGCTTGTCGGGGGCGGATGAGCAGTTCTTC. The chain joins TRBV5-1 to TRBJ2-1, with D possibly called TRBD1 or TRBD2 (6 bases each). The CDR3 covers 13 residues. Germline loops: CDR1 SGHRS, CDR2 YFSETQ. Trimming took 1 base from V and 8 from J, leaving 10 bases between them.

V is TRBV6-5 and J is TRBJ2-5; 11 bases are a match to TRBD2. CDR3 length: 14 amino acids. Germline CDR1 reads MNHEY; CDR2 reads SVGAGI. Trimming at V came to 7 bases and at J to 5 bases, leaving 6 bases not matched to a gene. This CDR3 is CASNLAGGRETQYF. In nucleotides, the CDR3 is TGTGCCAGCAACTTAGCGGGGGGGCGGGAGACCCAGTACTTC.